The 7 T cell receptor beta chains in this list originate from one sample, sequenced in a study of blood T cell repertoires in COVID-19. Here immunoSEQ multiplex PCR was the method, and the copy in TCRdb shows in-frame clones only, minus some. Of 200,000 to 250,000 clones in the sample, about nine tenths are singletons; the top ten hold roughly 0.89%. The source material was peripheral blood. The receptor set was obtained from a man between 25 and 39 years old with COVID-19, enrolled during active disease.

The rearrangement uses TRBV2 and TRBJ2-1; tentative D call: TRBD1 (5 bases). Germline CDR1 is SNHLY and CDR2 is FYNNEI. Trimming removed 6 bases from V and 6 bases from J, with 6 bases in between. The CDR3 has 11 amino acids. CDR3 amino acids: CASRRGNEQFF. The CDR3 region has the DNA TGTGCCAGCAGAAGGGGCAATGAGCAGTTCTTC.

The chain joins TRBV29-1 to TRBJ1-1; TRBD1 matches 7 bases. J was trimmed by 6 bases and V by 7 bases; bases with no gene match: 5. Germline CDR1 reads SQVTM; CDR2 reads ANQGSEA. The length of the CDR3 is 11 residues. This CDR3 reads CSARQGAEAFF. CDR3 DNA sequence: TGCAGCGCGAGACAGGGCGCTGAAGCTTTCTTT.

The chain is built from TRBV12-3 or TRBV12-4 and TRBJ1-2, with D perhaps TRBD1 (6 bases). V was clipped by 5 bases and J by 4 bases, with 11 bases between them. The CDR3 runs to 13 residues. The CDR3 nucleotides are TGTGCCAGCAGTCAACAGGGAACCTATGGCTACACCTTC. This codes for CASSQQGTYGYTF.

The V and J genes are TRBV12-3 or TRBV12-4 and TRBJ1-1; D not certain. CDR3 size: 12 residues. The ends were cut back, 3 bases at V and 3 bases at J, with 5 bases in the middle. The CDR3 sequence is CASSFRDTEAFF. As DNA, the CDR3 is TGTGCCAGCAGTTTCCGTGACACTGAAGCTTTCTTT.

The rearrangement joins TRBV5-1 to TRBJ1-6; 10 bases line up with TRBD1. V was pared by 5 bases and J by 8 bases, with 7 bases of the junction left unmatched. The CDR3 length is 15 residues. Germline CDR1 SGHRS, CDR2 YFSETQ. CDR3 nucleotides: TGCGCCAGCAGGCGCTTCGGGACAGGGGATTCACCCCTCCACTTT. Translating it yields CASRRFGTGDSPLHF.

Of note for this clone: Distinct nucleotide sequences in the sample also encode this CDR3. The gene calls are TRBV20-1 and TRBJ1-2; D gene uncertain. V gave up 4 bases and J gave up 8 bases, with 8 bases separating them. This CDR3 has 10 residues. Germline V gene lookup returns CDR1 DFQATT and CDR2 SNEGSKA (reference sequence). The CDR3 region has the DNA TGCAGTGCTACCCCGGGGGGCTACACCTTC. This translates into CSATPGGYTF.

V gene TRBV11-3 combines with J gene TRBJ1-6; D unresolved. V was cut by 1 base and J by 8 bases, with 6 bases left in between. CDR3 length: 13 residues. Germline lookup yields CDR1 SGHNT and CDR2 YENEEA. CDR3 sequence: CASSLVADSPLHF. The DNA for the CDR3 is TGTGCCAGCAGCTTAGTAGCCGATTCACCCCTCCACTTT.